The next 9 T cell receptor beta chains were all read from a single sample in a study of blood T cell repertoires in COVID-19. Profiled with immunoSEQ multiplex PCR; TCRdb holds only in-frame clones, not every one. Here the sample spans 200,000 or so clones, roughly 85% being singletons. Sample: PBMCs or T cells enriched from blood (not recorded which). These receptors came from a woman aged 40 to 50 with acute COVID-19.

DNA of the CDR3: TGTGCCAGCAGCGAAGAGGCCGGGACAATCGGCTACACCTTC. Translating gives CASSEEAGTIGYTF. This chain uses TRBV7-9 with TRBJ1-2; D perhaps matches TRBD1 (6 bases). Germline V gene data show CDR1 as SEHNR and CDR2 as FQNEAQ (reference sequence). Between the trimmed V and J ends, which lost 5 bases and 8 bases, there was a span of 18 bases. This CDR3 region has 14 residues.

The V and J genes are TRBV7-2 and TRBJ2-2, with D maybe TRBD1 (5 bases). V gave up 5 bases and J gave up 5 bases, with 18 bases separating them. CDR3 length: 16 residues. The germline gives CDR1 SGHTA, CDR2 FQGNSA. In nucleotides, the CDR3 is TGTGCCAGCAGCAACCAAGGGTTAGGGGTGACCGGGGAGCTGTTTTTT. Protein product: CASSNQGLGVTGELFF.

This chain connects TRBV4-1 to TRBJ1-4; D gene uncertain. With 0 bases removed from V and 5 bases from J, the gap between germline ends came to 19 bases. Germline lookup yields CDR1 MGHRA and CDR2 YSYEKL. The CDR3 covers 18 residues. CDR3 nucleotide sequence: TGCGCCAGCAGCCAAGATCCGCCGGGTGAGAGGGTGAATGAAAAACTGTTTTTT. It codes for CASSQDPPGERVNEKLFF.

This clone has just a few counts. V and J are TRBV9 and TRBJ2-2; 8 nucleotides align to TRBD2. This CDR3 region has 16 residues. Germline V gene data show CDR1 as SGDLS and CDR2 as YYNGEE. V was pared by 3 bases and J by 2 bases, with 6 bases of the junction left unmatched. The CDR3 bases are TGTGCCAGCAGCGCGAGCGGGGGAGCTAACACCGGGGAGCTGTTTTTT. Protein product: CASSASGGANTGELFF.

The rearrangement joins TRBV12-3 or TRBV12-4 to TRBJ1-2, with 8 bases matching TRBD1. Trimming took 10 bases from V and 8 from J; bases not matched to a gene: 9. The CDR3 loop spans 12 amino acids. DNA for the CDR3: TGTGCCACTATGGACAGGGTAAAGGGCTACACCTTC. It yields the protein CATMDRVKGYTF.

The rearrangement uses TRBV19 and TRBJ2-5, with TRBD1 identical over 9 bases. This CDR3 contains 16 residues. The V gene's germline CDR1 is LNHDA and CDR2 SQIVND (reference sequence). V was clipped by 5 bases and J by 4 bases; unmatched bases: 11. This CDR3 reads CASSAGTGKWGETQYF. For the CDR3, the DNA is TGTGCCAGTAGTGCCGGGACAGGGAAATGGGGAGAGACCCAGTACTTC.

This clone showed up just a few times. The chain's CDR3 is CASSLGSETQYF. CDR3 DNA sequence: TGTGCCAGCAGCCTGGGGAGCGAGACCCAGTACTTC. The chain combines TRBV7-6 with TRBJ2-5, with a tentative D call TRBD2 (5 bases). V was cut by 5 bases and J by 5 bases, with 9 bases left in between. Germline lookup yields CDR1 SGHVS and CDR2 FNYEAQ. The CDR3 is 12 residues long.

The V gene is TRBV4-1, the J gene TRBJ2-1; 12 bases agree with TRBD2. The trim removed 0 bases at V and 4 bases at J, leaving 10 bases unmatched. The germline gives CDR1 MGHRA, CDR2 YSYEKL. The CDR3 is made up of 19 amino acids. In DNA, the CDR3 is TGCGCCAGCAGCCAAGATCCAGGACTAGCGGGGACGGGGTACAATGAGCAGTTCTTC. Amino acids: CASSQDPGLAGTGYNEQFF.

This chain connects TRBV6-5 to TRBJ1-6; perhaps TRBD1 as D (6 bases). From germline, CDR1 is MNHEY and CDR2 SVGAGI. The CDR3 has 15 residues. V was cut by 0 bases and J by 8 bases, with 11 bases left in between. For the CDR3, the DNA is TGTGCCAGCAGTTACTCAGGGGGAACGGATTCACCCCTCCACTTT. It translates to CASSYSGGTDSPLHF.